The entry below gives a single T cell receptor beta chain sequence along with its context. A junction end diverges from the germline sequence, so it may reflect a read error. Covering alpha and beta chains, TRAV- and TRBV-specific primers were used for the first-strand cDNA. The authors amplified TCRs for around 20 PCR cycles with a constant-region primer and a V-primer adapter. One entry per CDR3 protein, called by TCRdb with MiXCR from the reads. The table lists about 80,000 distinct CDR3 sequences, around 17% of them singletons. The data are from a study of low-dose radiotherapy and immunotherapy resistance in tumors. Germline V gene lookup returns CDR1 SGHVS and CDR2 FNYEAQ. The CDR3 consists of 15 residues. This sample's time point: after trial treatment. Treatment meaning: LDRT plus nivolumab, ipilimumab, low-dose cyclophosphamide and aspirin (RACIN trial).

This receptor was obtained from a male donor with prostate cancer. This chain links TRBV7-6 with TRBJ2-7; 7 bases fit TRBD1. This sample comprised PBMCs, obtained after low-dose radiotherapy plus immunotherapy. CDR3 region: CASTLNRDSSYEQYF. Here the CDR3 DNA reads TGTGCCAGCACCTTAAACCGGGACAGCTCCTACGAGCAGTACTTC. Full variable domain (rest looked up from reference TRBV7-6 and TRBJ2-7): GAGVSQSPRYKVTKRGQDVALRCDPISGHVSLYWYRQALGQGPEFLTYFNYEAQQDKSGLPNDRFSAERPEGSISTLTIQRTEQRDSAMYRCASTLNRDSSYEQYFGPGTRLTVT.